Sequencing of this TCR beta chain was carried out in a study of blood T cell repertoires in COVID-19. About the study: The study drew acute and convalescent COVID-19 samples from the United States, Italy and Spain.

CDR1 and CDR2 (germline): SGHAT, FQNNGV. Between the trimmed V and J ends, which lost 5 bases and 3 bases, there was a span of 10 bases. The CDR3 has 13 amino acids. This clone has just a few counts. This table comes from immunoSEQ multiplex PCR, and its TCRdb copy is limited to in-frame clones, with some not included. This table holds over 350,000 clones, more than 75% found once. Enrollees, about 18 to 89 years old, lived in 24 US areas. The sequenced sample consisted of PBMCs or T cells enriched from blood (not recorded which). The J gene is TRBJ1-1, the V gene TRBV11-2; D is possibly TRBD1 (6 bases). The sequence was obtained from a woman aged 50 to 65 who had recovered from COVID-19. The CDR3 coding sequence is TGTGCCAGCAGCCAGGACAGTGACACTGAAGCTTTCTTT. The encoded protein is CASSQDSDTEAFF.